The 6 T cell receptor beta chains given below trace back to one sample, sequenced in a study of T cells expressing NK-cell markers. Reprocessing the 5' RACE reads, TCRdb reports a single entry for every CDR3 protein and omits DNA. The table for this sample gives 300,000 to 450,000 distinct CDR3 sequences. The sample consisted of blood T cells: a sorted CD56 or NKG2C T cell subset, CD4+ or CD8+ T cells, or bulk PBMC T cells (not recorded which). The receptors stem from a man between 18 and 69 years old in good health.

The V gene is TRBV5-1, the J gene TRBJ2-1; TCRdb's assignment of TRBD1 cannot be checked, as there is no DNA. Germline CDR1 and CDR2: SGHRS and YFSETQ. There are 14 residues in the CDR3. The CDR3 loop reads CASTLGQNYNEQFF. The complete variable domain, with remaining parts taken from reference TRBV5-1 and TRBJ2-1, reads KAGVTQTPRYLIKTRGQQVTLSCSPISGHRSVSWYQQTPGQGLQFLFEYFSETQRNKGNFPGRFSGRQFSNSRSEMNVSTLELGDSALYLCASTLGQNYNEQFFGPGTRLTVL.

The rearrangement joins TRBV7-6 to TRBJ1-5. The CDR3 is 14 amino acids. CDR1 and CDR2 from the germline V gene are SGHVS and FNYEAQ. CDR3 protein: CASSLARGNQPQHF.

This chain connects TRBV3-1 to TRBJ2-3; TCRdb selects TRBD1, and the lack of DNA leaves this call unchecked. The CDR3 has 15 residues. Germline V CDR1 and CDR2: LGHDT, YNNKEL (reference sequence). CDR3 residues: CASSQDVGGRDTQYF.

The gene calls are TRBV20-1 and TRBJ2-5; the TCRdb call, TRBD1, lacks DNA for checking. CDR1 and CDR2 (germline): DFQATT, SNEGSKA (reference sequence). The CDR3 extends over 16 amino acids. CDR3 sequence: CSAAGTASIGRETQYF.

The V gene is TRBV14, the J gene TRBJ2-1; TCRdb gives TRBD2 as the D gene, but with no DNA this cannot be confirmed. CDR3 length: 13 residues. CDR1 is SGHDN and CDR2 is FVKESK in the germline V gene. The CDR3 region is CASSQDWRHEQFF.

The rearrangement joins TRBV19 to TRBJ1-2. The CDR3 loop spans 14 amino acids. Germline loops: CDR1 LNHDA, CDR2 SQIVND (reference sequence). The CDR3 loop is CASSSRGRGNLSIF.